This is a list of T cell receptor beta chains from one sample in a study of cytomegalovirus exposure and HLA in healthy donors. TCRdb's table, derived via immunoSEQ multiplex PCR, lists solely in-frame clones and lacks some. Of over 200,000 clones in the sample, 70% were seen once. The sample was PBMCs. All receptors come from a man aged 35 to 55 in good health and CMV-seropositive. The CDR3 runs from the conserved cysteine through the conserved F or W. D genes are given only for firm matches. Some rows have no size entry. The others give once, few or many, or a class for an expanded clone.

j_call v_call d_call clone_size cdr3_nt cdr3_aa
TRBJ1-2 TRBV6-1 NA NA TGTGCCAGCAGTGAAAATCCGCGTGACTACACCTTC CASSENPRDYTF
TRBJ1-1 TRBV28 TRBD1 NA TGTGCCAGCAGTTTATCAGGGGGGACCACTGAAGCTTTCTTT CASSLSGGTTEAFF
TRBJ2-7 TRBV10-2 NA few TGCGCCAGCATCCCCCTAGGAGGGGGGGCCTACGAGCAGTACTTC CASIPLGGGAYEQYF
TRBJ2-7 TRBV27 TRBD1 NA TGTGCCAGCAGCCCGGGACAGGGGGACGAGCAGTACTTC CASSPGQGDEQYF
TRBJ2-1 TRBV5-1 TRBD1 NA TGCGCCAGCAGCTTAACGGGCGGGACAGGGGTCAATGAGCAGTTCTTC CASSLTGGTGVNEQFF
TRBJ1-5 TRBV2 TRBD1 few TGTGCCAGCTCCGGACAGGGCGCGGGGGTGAGCAATCAGCCCCAGCATTTT CASSGQGAGVSNQPQHF
TRBJ2-2 TRBV4-1 NA NA TGCGCCAGCAGCCAAGGGGCGACAGCCACCGGGGAGCTGTTTTTT CASSQGATATGELFF
TRBJ1-1 TRBV5-1 TRBD1 NA TGCGCCAGCAGCTTGGTAGGACAGGGAATGAACACTGAAGCTTTCTTT CASSLVGQGMNTEAFF
TRBJ1-1 TRBV7-2 TRBD1 NA TGTGCCAGCAGCCTGCGACAGGGGGCGAAGCGGAGCACTGAAGCTTTCTTT CASSLRQGAKRSTEAFF
TRBJ2-7 TRBV6-1 TRBD1 few TGTGCCAGCAGCTTGGACAGGGGGCAAGACGAGCAGTACTTC CASSLDRGQDEQYF
TRBJ1-3 TRBV28 NA few TGTGCCAGCAGCTCCCTGGAGGGGTACTCTGGAAACACCATATATTTT CASSSLEGYSGNTIYF
TRBJ1-2 TRBV7-8 NA NA TGTGCCAGCAGCCTCGTGGGGGGGGAGGGGAGGAATGGCTACACCTTC CASSLVGGEGRNGYTF
TRBJ2-3 TRBV4-1 TRBD1 NA TGCGCCAGCAGCCACCGACAGGGAGGCACAGATACGCAGTATTTT CASSHRQGGTDTQYF
TRBJ1-1 TRBV30 NA few TGTGCCTGGAGTGAGAGAACGCGGGGGCGCACTGAAGCTTTCTTT CAWSERTRGRTEAFF
TRBJ2-7 TRBV27 NA NA TGTGCCAGCACTGCGAGGGTAGCGCCCTACGAGCAGTACTTC CASTARVAPYEQYF
TRBJ2-1 TRBV5-1 NA NA TGCGCCAGCAGCTTCCGGGACACTTACAATGAGCAGTTCTTC CASSFRDTYNEQFF
TRBJ2-5 TRBV5-1 TRBD1 NA TGCGCCAGCAGACAGGGGATCAATCAAGAGACCCAGTACTTC CASRQGINQETQYF
TRBJ2-7 TRBV28 NA NA TGTGCCAGCAGTTCTGGACAGTCTTACGAGCAGTACTTC CASSSGQSYEQYF
TRBJ2-7 TRBV7-9 NA NA TGTGCCAGCAGCATCGCCGGGACACTCGAGCAGTACTTC CASSIAGTLEQYF
TRBJ2-3 TRBV10-1 TRBD2 NA TGCGCCACCGGGGGGGGGCCGGGGCTACCGAATACGCAGTATTTT CATGGGPGLPNTQYF
TRBJ1-2 TRBV5-6 NA NA TGTGCCAGCAGCTTGACCGAGTACAGCCTTGGCTACACCTTC CASSLTEYSLGYTF
TRBJ2-1 TRBV10-3 NA NA TGTGCCATCAGTGAAGGCGGAACGCGTGAGCAGTTCTTC CAISEGGTREQFF
TRBJ2-7 TRBV2 NA NA TGTGCCAGCAGCGGGGGAACAGACTACGAGCAGTACTTC CASSGGTDYEQYF
TRBJ1-2 TRBV6-5 TRBD1 NA TGTGCCGCCCGGGACAGGGCCTCTAACTATGGCTACACCTTC CAARDRASNYGYTF
TRBJ2-5 TRBV4-3 NA NA TGCGCCAGCAGCCCCTCGACTGACGGGACCCAGTACTTC CASSPSTDGTQYF
TRBJ1-2 TRBV7-9 TRBD1 NA TGTTCCAGCAGCTTAGCGGGGGACAGGACCATACTGGGCTACACCTTC CSSSLAGDRTILGYTF
TRBJ2-7 TRBV13 TRBD1 few TGTGCCAGCAGCTTGAGGGACAGGGGAAGGGAGCAGTACTTC CASSLRDRGREQYF
TRBJ1-2 TRBV7-9 TRBD1 NA TGTGCCAGCAGCTTCGGACAGGGTGGCGGCTACACCTTC CASSFGQGGGYTF
TRBJ1-2 TRBV28 TRBD1 NA TGTGCCAGCACCACGCTATGGGACAGGGAGAATGGCTACACCTTC CASTTLWDRENGYTF
TRBJ2-1 TRBV25-1 NA NA TGTGCCAGCAGTGACGTTAGGGGCTCCTACAATGAGCAGTTCTTC CASSDVRGSYNEQFF
TRBJ2-7 TRBV6-5 NA NA TGTGCCAGCAGCTACCAGGACGAGCAGTACTTC CASSYQDEQYF
TRBJ1-1 TRBV15 TRBD1 few TGTGCCACCCTACGACGGACAGGGGTGAACACTGAAGCTTTCTTT CATLRRTGVNTEAFF
TRBJ1-2 TRBV4-3 NA NA TGCGCCAGCAGCCAAGATCCAGGAGAGGGGGGGTATGGCTACACCTTC CASSQDPGEGGYGYTF
TRBJ1-2 TRBV5-1 TRBD1 NA TGCGCCAGCAGTGGAGGGGACAGGGGCGGAACCTATGGCTACACCTTC CASSGGDRGGTYGYTF
TRBJ2-5 TRBV27 TRBD1 NA TGTGCCAGCAAAAGGGACAGTCAAGAGACCCAGTACTTC CASKRDSQETQYF
TRBJ2-7 TRBV7-2 NA NA TGTGCCAGCAGCTTACCAGTTGGCGGGGCTCCCCGCGAGCAGTACTTC CASSLPVGGAPREQYF
TRBJ1-4 TRBV4-2 NA few TGTGCCAGCAGCCATGTCCAGGGTCGGGAAAAACTGTTTTTT CASSHVQGREKLFF
TRBJ1-1 TRBV2 NA NA TGTGCCAGCAGTCGCGCCCGCGGCACTGAAGCTTTCTTT CASSRARGTEAFF
TRBJ1-2 TRBV28 TRBD1 NA TGTGCCAGCAGTTTATTACAGGGGCTCGGCTATGGCTACACCTTC CASSLLQGLGYGYTF
TRBJ2-7 TRBV27 TRBD2 NA TGTGCCAGCAGAAAGGGCCTAGCGGGGGAGAACTACGAGCAGTACTTC CASRKGLAGENYEQYF
TRBJ2-1 TRBV7-9 NA NA TGTTCCAGCAGCTCGGGAGCTTACAATGAGCAGTTCTTC CSSSSGAYNEQFF
TRBJ1-5 TRBV7-9 TRBD1 NA TGTGCCAGCAGCTTAGGGACAGGGGGCAGTCTACCCTACAATCAGCCCCAGCATTTT CASSLGTGGSLPYNQPQHF
TRBJ1-2 TRBV27 NA NA TGTGCCAGCAGTTCTTACGACCCGAGGGCTAACTATGGCTACACCTTC CASSSYDPRANYGYTF
TRBJ1-1 TRBV28 NA NA TGTGCCAGCAGGGACAGTCTGGGGGGAGGGACTGAAGCTTTCTTT CASRDSLGGGTEAFF
TRBJ2-4 TRBV29-1 TRBD1 NA TGCAGCGTTTCTACAGGGGCCCAGTACTTC CSVSTGAQYF
TRBJ2-7 TRBV13 TRBD2 NA TGTGCCAGCAGCCATGCGGGGGGGAACTACGAGCAGTACTTC CASSHAGGNYEQYF
TRBJ1-2 TRBV6-5 NA once TGTGCCAGCAGTGCGACAACCCGGGGGGGCTACACCTTC CASSATTRGGYTF
TRBJ2-1 TRBV6-5 TRBD2 NA TGTGCCAGCAGTTACTCGCCGGGGGGGCCCTATGAGCAGTTCTTC CASSYSPGGPYEQFF
TRBJ2-3 TRBV5-1 NA NA TGCGTCAGCAGCTTGGACTCGGGGGATACGCAGTATTTT CVSSLDSGDTQYF